This T cell receptor beta chain was recovered during a study of beta chain features in type 1 diabetes. Study information: In all, around 100 million sorted cells from all samples were analyzed.

Broader study findings: Type 1 diabetes patients had moderately but significantly shorter TCRB CDR3s in all four CD4+ subsets.

Germline loops: CDR1 SGHAT, CDR2 FQNNGV. The CDR3 runs 19 residues. Losses at the gene ends were 5 bases for V and 7 bases for J; bases not matched to a gene: 21. Sorted CD4+ subsets: naive, central memory, regulatory, stem cell-like memory (CD45RO/CCR7/CD25/CD127/CD95/CD27 panel). Sorting gave populations that all exceeded 98% purity. A word on this clone: The antigen is undetermined.

The whole isolated RNA underwent reverse transcription, so sequencing captured expressed TCRB transcripts. Here immunoSEQ multiplex PCR was the method, and the copy in TCRdb shows in-frame clones only, minus some. The sample records hundreds of thousands of clones, over 11% being singletons. This clonotype was obtained from a man aged 18 to 30 with type 1 diabetes. Specimen: naive CD4+ T cells from blood. This chain connects TRBV11-2 to TRBJ2-1, with TRBD2 matching 9 bases. The CDR3 DNA reads TGTGCCAGCAGCAAGATACCTCAGGCGGGAGGGCCCTCTCATAATGAGCAGTTCTTC. Its protein is CASSKIPQAGGPSHNEQFF.